One and the same sample provided the 8 T cell receptor beta chains below, sequenced in a study of T cell responses to AZD1222 COVID-19 vaccine. Produced via immunoSEQ multiplex PCR; TCRdb's table is partial and in-frame only. The data contain about 140,000 clones, approximately 92% of them singletons. The sequencing here drew on peripheral blood, taken on day 0 of AZD1222 vaccination. The receptors derive from an adult in good health.

The chain is built from TRBV29-1 and TRBJ2-1, with TRBD2 matching 8 bases. This CDR3 has 16 amino acids. The V gene's germline CDR1 is SQVTM and CDR2 ANQGSEA. V dropped 6 bases and J dropped 4; count of bases not matched to a gene: 14. CDR3 sequence (DNA): TGCAGCGTCCGACCCGTACTAGCGGTGGGGTACAATGAGCAGTTCTTC. Protein: CSVRPVLAVGYNEQFF.

This chain connects TRBV29-1 to TRBJ1-1; D is unresolved. This CDR3 has 11 amino acids. CDR1 and CDR2 (germline): SQVTM, ANQGSEA. V shed 7 bases and J shed 1 base, with 7 bases lying between them. The CDR3 DNA reads as TGCAGCGCCGTAAAGAACACTGAAGCTTTCTTT. Its translation is CSAVKNTEAFF.

This clone was seen a few times. The chain carries TRBV6-5 and TRBJ2-2; 9 bases map to TRBD2. The length of the CDR3 is 15 residues. V dropped 5 bases and J dropped 0; count of bases not matched to a gene: 1. Germline assignment: CDR1 MNHEY and CDR2 SVGAGI. The CDR3, as DNA: TGTGCCAGCAGTAGCGGGAGGTCGAACACCGGGGAGCTGTTTTTT. Its protein product is CASSSGRSNTGELFF.

The chain is built from TRBV29-1 and TRBJ2-3, with D tentatively TRBD1 (5 bases). V was trimmed by 5 bases and J by 2 bases, leaving 11 bases between them. CDR3 length: 13 amino acids. The germline CDR1 and CDR2 sequences are SQVTM and ANQGSEA. Written as DNA, the CDR3 is TGCAGCGTTAGGGGCAGAGCCACAGATACGCAGTATTTT. The encoded protein is CSVRGRATDTQYF.

The V gene is TRBV5-1, the J gene TRBJ1-1; 8 bases are a match to TRBD1. Germline V gene sequence: CDR1 SGHRS, CDR2 YFSETQ. The CDR3 totals 16 residues. V lost 0 bases and J lost 0; bases outside the gene matches: 4. CDR3 in DNA: TGCGCCAGCAGCTTGGGGACAGGGACAATGAACACTGAAGCTTTCTTT. It encodes CASSLGTGTMNTEAFF.

The gene calls are TRBV28 and TRBJ2-5; D gene ambiguous. The CDR3 length is 12 residues. Germline values: CDR1 MDHEN, CDR2 SYDVKM. The V end lost 6 bases, the J end lost 4 bases, and 9 bases lay between the germline ends. The CDR3 coding sequence is TGTGCCAGCAGGACCCGTCGAGAGACCCAGTACTTC. Translating it yields CASRTRRETQYF.

This clone has just one count. This chain joins TRBV7-2 and TRBJ2-6; unclear D gene. Germline CDR1 SGHTA, CDR2 FQGNSA. The CDR3 sequence is 16 residues long. The V end lost 1 base, the J end lost 1 base, and 8 bases lay between the germline ends. The CDR3 sequence is CASSLDLGSGANVLTF. The CDR3 region has the DNA TGTGCCAGCAGCTTAGATTTGGGGTCTGGGGCCAACGTCCTGACTTTC.

The chain employs TRBV23-1 and TRBJ2-7, with 7 bases that match TRBD1. TRBV23-1 is marked as an open reading frame, function uncertain. This CDR3 is built from 13 residues. The J segment lost 1 base and the V segment lost 10 bases, leaving 7 bases of the junction unmatched. The CDR3 loop is CAKLQGKSYEQYF. The CDR3 bases are TGCGCCAAACTACAGGGGAAATCCTACGAGCAGTACTTC.